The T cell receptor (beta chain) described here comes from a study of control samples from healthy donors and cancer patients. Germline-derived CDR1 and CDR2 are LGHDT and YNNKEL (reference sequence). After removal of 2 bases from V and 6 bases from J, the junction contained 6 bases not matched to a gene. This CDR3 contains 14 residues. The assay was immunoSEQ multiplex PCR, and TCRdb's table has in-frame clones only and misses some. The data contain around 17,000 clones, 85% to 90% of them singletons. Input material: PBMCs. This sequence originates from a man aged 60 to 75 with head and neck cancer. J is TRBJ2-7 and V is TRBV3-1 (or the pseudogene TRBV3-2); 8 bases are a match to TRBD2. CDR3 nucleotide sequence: TGTGCCAGCAGCCAACGCCGGACTAGCTCCGAGCAGTACTTC. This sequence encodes CASSQRRTSSEQYF.